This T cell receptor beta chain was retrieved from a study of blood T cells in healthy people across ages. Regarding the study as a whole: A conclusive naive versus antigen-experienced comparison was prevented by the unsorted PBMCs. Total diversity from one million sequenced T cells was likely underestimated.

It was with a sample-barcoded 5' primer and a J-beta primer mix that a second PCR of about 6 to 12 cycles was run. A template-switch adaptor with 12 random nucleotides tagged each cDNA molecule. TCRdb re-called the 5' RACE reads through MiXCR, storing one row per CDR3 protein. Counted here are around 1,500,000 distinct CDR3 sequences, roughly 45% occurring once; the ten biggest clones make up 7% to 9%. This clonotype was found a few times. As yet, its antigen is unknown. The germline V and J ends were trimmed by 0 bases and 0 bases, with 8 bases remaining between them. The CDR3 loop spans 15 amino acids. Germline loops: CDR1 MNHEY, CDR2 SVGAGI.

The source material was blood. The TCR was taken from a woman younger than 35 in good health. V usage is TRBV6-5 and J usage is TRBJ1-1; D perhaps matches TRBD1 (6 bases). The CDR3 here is CASSYSQGVNTEAFF. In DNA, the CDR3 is TGTGCCAGCAGTTACTCACAGGGTGTGAACACTGAAGCTTTCTTT.